The 6 T cell receptor beta chains listed next were all sequenced from one sample in a study of shared T cell receptors in the human thymus listed by TCRdb under 2021. Library method: the immunoSEQ multiplex PCR assay. This is the immuneACCESS table as TCRdb keeps it, with only in-frame sequences that have V and J called. A part of the clones is gone; compared with another copy, unresolved V genes explain less than half, and the rest is unexplained. A total of about 660,000 clones appear in this sample, approximately 90% of them only once. The ten largest clones represent approximately 0.011% of the sample. The data were also submitted as part of a second study, on human thymus T cells.

What was sequenced was thymocytes. The receptors stem from a boy under two years old with a congenital heart defect. Donor details come from another sample of the same person, matched by shared clones.

The rearrangement links TRBV10-3 to TRBJ2-1, with D perhaps matching TRBD1 (6 bases). The CDR3 covers 15 residues. Per the germline V gene, CDR1 is ENHRY and CDR2 is SYGVKD. Trimming removed 3 bases from V and 1 base from J, with 10 bases in between. The CDR3 DNA sequence: TGTGCCATCAGTGAATTAACAGGGTCCTACAATGAGCAGTTCTTC. Translated, it gives CAISELTGSYNEQFF.

The chain combines TRBV18 with TRBJ1-4; D ambiguous. CDR1 and CDR2 (germline): KGHSH, LQKENI. Between the trimmed V and J ends, which lost 3 bases and 8 bases, there was a span of 22 bases. The CDR3 has 17 residues. The CDR3 loop reads CASSPAATEGKDEKLFF. The CDR3 DNA reads TGTGCCAGCTCACCGGCCGCGACGGAGGGAAAGGACGAAAAACTGTTTTTT.

The chain links TRBV5-6 to TRBJ2-5; TRBD1 is a possible D gene (5 bases). V was clipped by 1 base and J by 8 bases, with 12 bases between them. This CDR3 has 13 residues. Looked up from germline, CDR1 is SGHDT and CDR2 is YYEEEE. The CDR3 is CASSLRQGGTQYF. CDR3 nucleotide sequence: TGTGCCAGCAGCTTGAGGCAGGGCGGAACCCAGTACTTC.

The V call is TRBV27, the J call TRBJ2-7; 10 bases align to TRBD1. Germline CDR1 reads MNHEY; CDR2 reads SMNVEV (reference sequence). There are 16 residues in the CDR3. Trimming cost V 5 bases and J 5 bases; bases outside gene matches: 12. This chain's CDR3 is CASSLTGQGGRHEQYF. The CDR3 coding sequence is TGTGCCAGCAGTCTGACCGGACAGGGGGGCAGGCACGAGCAGTACTTC.

The chain links TRBV10-3 to TRBJ2-5; a possible D gene is TRBD2 (6 bases). The CDR3 sequence is 13 residues long. Looked up from germline, CDR1 is ENHRY and CDR2 is SYGVKD. The V end lost 7 bases, the J end lost 5 bases, and 14 bases lay between the germline ends. The CDR3 is CAITQRGGETQYF. In DNA form, the CDR3 reads TGTGCCATCACCCAACGGGGAGGTGAGACCCAGTACTTC.

This chain uses TRBV5-6 with TRBJ1-2; perhaps TRBD1 as D (6 bases). The CDR3 is made up of 13 amino acids. From germline, CDR1 is SGHDT and CDR2 YYEEEE. V lost 5 bases and J lost 5, with 13 bases in between. CDR3 DNA: TGTGCCAGCAGGGACAGCAGCTTTTATGGCTACACCTTC. It specifies CASRDSSFYGYTF.